A selection of T cell receptor beta chains follows, all from one sample in a study of cytomegalovirus exposure and HLA in healthy donors. The method was immunoSEQ multiplex PCR; TCRdb's version includes in-frame clones alone and lacks a portion of them. The data contain 60,000 to 80,000 clones, approximately 79% of them singletons. What was sequenced was PBMCs. The receptors derive from a woman aged 25 to 39 in good health and CMV-seronegative. CDR3s include the opening cysteine and the closing phenylalanine or tryptophan. D genes are given only for firm matches. Only part of the rows carry a size: once, few, many, or a class if the clone is expanded.

CDR3nt: TGTGCCAGCAGCGTAGACCCCTCCAGTTACAATGAGCAGTTCTTC; CDR3aa: CASSVDPSSYNEQFF; v_gene: TRBV9; j_gene: TRBJ2-1; d_gene: .; abundance: few
CDR3nt: TGTGCCAGCAGCGTAGAGCCCGGTTTCGAGCAGTACTTC; CDR3aa: CASSVEPGFEQYF; v_gene: TRBV9; j_gene: TRBJ2-7; d_gene: .; abundance: .
CDR3nt: TGTGCCAGCAGCTTGGCAGGGGGCAATCAGCCCCAGCATTTT; CDR3aa: CASSLAGGNQPQHF; v_gene: TRBV5-4; j_gene: TRBJ1-5; d_gene: .; abundance: .
CDR3nt: TGTGCCAGCAGTGACAGAATGAACACCGGGGAGCTGTTTTTT; CDR3aa: CASSDRMNTGELFF; v_gene: TRBV28; j_gene: TRBJ2-2; d_gene: .; abundance: .
CDR3nt: TGTGCCAGCACCGCCTGGGGGGGCGGATCAACAGATACGCAGTATTTT; CDR3aa: CASTAWGGGSTDTQYF; v_gene: TRBV2; j_gene: TRBJ2-3; d_gene: .; abundance: once
CDR3nt: TGTGCCAGCTCATCGCGGGACAGGACCTACGAGCAGTACTTC; CDR3aa: CASSSRDRTYEQYF; v_gene: TRBV18; j_gene: TRBJ2-7; d_gene: TRBD1; abundance: .
CDR3nt: TGTGCCACCAGCAGAGATCAGGCAGTTACGAACACTGAAGCTTTCTTT; CDR3aa: CATSRDQAVTNTEAFF; v_gene: TRBV15; j_gene: TRBJ1-1; d_gene: .; abundance: few
CDR3nt: TGTGCCAGCAGCTACGGACAGGGGGCTAACTATGGCTACACCTTC; CDR3aa: CASSYGQGANYGYTF; v_gene: TRBV7-2; j_gene: TRBJ1-2; d_gene: TRBD1; abundance: .
CDR3nt: TGTGCCAGCGACAGGGGGCTCATAGACACCATATATTTT; CDR3aa: CASDRGLIDTIYF; v_gene: TRBV6-1; j_gene: TRBJ1-3; d_gene: TRBD1; abundance: .
CDR3nt: TGCAGCGTTGAAGACCGGGACAGGGGGGTGGAGCAGTACTTC; CDR3aa: CSVEDRDRGVEQYF; v_gene: TRBV29-1; j_gene: TRBJ2-7; d_gene: TRBD1; abundance: .
CDR3nt: TGTGCCAGTAGTACCCACCGTGGAGGGTCCTACAATGAGCAGTTCTTC; CDR3aa: CASSTHRGGSYNEQFF; v_gene: TRBV19; j_gene: TRBJ2-1; d_gene: .; abundance: .
CDR3nt: TGTGCCAGCAGCTTAGCCTCGGGCAGGGCTCCGGAGACCCAGTACTTC; CDR3aa: CASSLASGRAPETQYF; v_gene: TRBV11-3; j_gene: TRBJ2-5; d_gene: .; abundance: once
CDR3nt: TGTGCCAGTAGTATCCAGGGGGGAGATACGCAGTATTTT; CDR3aa: CASSIQGGDTQYF; v_gene: TRBV19; j_gene: TRBJ2-3; d_gene: .; abundance: .
CDR3nt: TGTGCCAGCCGAATGACAGGGGATCATTCACCCCTCCACTTT; CDR3aa: CASRMTGDHSPLHF; v_gene: TRBV7-9; j_gene: TRBJ1-6; d_gene: TRBD1; abundance: .
CDR3nt: TGTGCCAGCATCGATCTAGCGGGGGCTTACAATGAGCAGTTCTTC; CDR3aa: CASIDLAGAYNEQFF; v_gene: TRBV27; j_gene: TRBJ2-1; d_gene: TRBD2; abundance: .
CDR3nt: TGTGCCAGCAGCTATCGGGACAGGAGCGGCTACACCTTC; CDR3aa: CASSYRDRSGYTF; v_gene: TRBV7-8; j_gene: TRBJ1-2; d_gene: TRBD1; abundance: once
CDR3nt: TGTGCCAGCAGCTTTGGGACTAGCGTCGCCAGCGATACGCAGTATTTT; CDR3aa: CASSFGTSVASDTQYF; v_gene: TRBV5-6; j_gene: TRBJ2-3; d_gene: TRBD2; abundance: .
CDR3nt: TGTGCCGGTCACGAAGGGGCATTCGGCTATGGCTACACCTTC; CDR3aa: CAGHEGAFGYGYTF; v_gene: TRBV2; j_gene: TRBJ1-2; d_gene: .; abundance: .
CDR3nt: TGCAGTGCTGGGAGCTCCTACGAGCAGTACTTC; CDR3aa: CSAGSSYEQYF; v_gene: TRBV20-1; j_gene: TRBJ2-7; d_gene: .; abundance: .
CDR3nt: TGTGCCAGCAGCTCTCGGAGTGAGGAAGCAACTAATGAAAAACTGTTTTTT; CDR3aa: CASSSRSEEATNEKLFF; v_gene: TRBV13; j_gene: TRBJ1-4; d_gene: .; abundance: once
CDR3nt: TGTGCCAGCAGTTACGGGCGGGACAGGGTCCGATGGATCAGTCACACTGAAGCTTTCTTT; CDR3aa: CASSYGRDRVRWISHTEAFF; v_gene: TRBV6-7; j_gene: TRBJ1-1; d_gene: TRBD1; abundance: .
CDR3nt: TGTGCCAGCAGCCCGACGGTAGGGGAAGACACTGAAGCTTTCTTT; CDR3aa: CASSPTVGEDTEAFF; v_gene: TRBV13; j_gene: TRBJ1-1; d_gene: .; abundance: .
CDR3nt: TGTGCCAGCTCACCAGACAAATACAATGAGCAGTTCTTC; CDR3aa: CASSPDKYNEQFF; v_gene: TRBV18; j_gene: TRBJ2-1; d_gene: .; abundance: .
CDR3nt: TGTGCCAGCTCACCACCTTCACAGCGGCACTATGGCTACACCTTC; CDR3aa: CASSPPSQRHYGYTF; v_gene: TRBV18; j_gene: TRBJ1-2; d_gene: .; abundance: .
CDR3nt: TGTGCCAGCAGTGAAAGACTGAGCCTGATCTTC; CDR3aa: CASSERLSLIF; v_gene: TRBV25-1; j_gene: TRBJ2-1; d_gene: .; abundance: .
CDR3nt: TGTGCTAGTGGCCCCCCCAACGAGCAGTACTTC; CDR3aa: CASGPPNEQYF; v_gene: TRBV12-5; j_gene: TRBJ2-7; d_gene: .; abundance: .
CDR3nt: TGTGCCAGCAGAGGGACAGGGGACCAGCCCCAGCATTTT; CDR3aa: CASRGTGDQPQHF; v_gene: TRBV6-6; j_gene: TRBJ1-5; d_gene: TRBD1; abundance: .